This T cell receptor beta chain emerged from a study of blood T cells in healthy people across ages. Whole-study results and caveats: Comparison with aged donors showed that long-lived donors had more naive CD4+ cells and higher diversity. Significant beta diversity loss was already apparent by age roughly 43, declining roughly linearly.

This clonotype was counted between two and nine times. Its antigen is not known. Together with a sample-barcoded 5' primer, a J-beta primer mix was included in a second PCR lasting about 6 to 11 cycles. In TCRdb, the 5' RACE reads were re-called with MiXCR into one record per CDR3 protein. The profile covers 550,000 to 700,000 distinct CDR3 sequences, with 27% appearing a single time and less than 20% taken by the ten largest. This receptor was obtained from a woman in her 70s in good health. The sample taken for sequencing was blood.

This chain's CDR3 is CASSPEQGRRTEAFF. The CDR3 nucleotides read TGTGCCAGCAGCCCAGAACAGGGGAGGAGAACTGAAGCTTTCTTT. V and J are TRBV5-5 and TRBJ1-1, with 7 bases identical to TRBD1. This CDR3 comprises 15 residues. Germline V lookup: CDR1 SGHKS, CDR2 YYEKEE (reference sequence). The V and J ends lost 4 bases and 5 bases, in that order; junction bases with no gene match: 11.